This T cell receptor (beta chain) appears in the sequencing data of a study of T-cell reconstitution after alpha-beta-depleted transplantation in children. General observations from the study: Fresh T-cell production supplied most of the T-cell counts and diversity seen one year after transplant. After transplant, at about two months, alpha-beta T cells were reportedly derived from several hundred expanded graft clones. It was surviving recipient T cells and thymic progenitors that gave some patients high TCRbeta diversity at day 60.

The library targeted TCRbeta and was prepared with unique molecular identifiers. One entry per CDR3 protein results from TCRdb running MiXCR on the PCR reads. The table records 300,000 or so distinct CDR3 sequences, over 20% of them present only once. There are a few counts of this clonotype. Its target is not known. Germline is not matched at one junction end, which may reflect a read error. The CDR3 is 16 residues long. The germline gives CDR1 SGHRS, CDR2 YFSETQ. The sequence was collected from a male patient under 18 who had a stem cell transplant for acute lymphoblastic leukemia, so the T cells may come from the graft donor. The specimen was PBMCs, mostly from graft donor cells, collected 180 days after TCRalphabeta/CD19-depleted stem cell transplant. V gene TRBV5-1 combines with J gene TRBJ2-6, with D maybe TRBD1 (5 bases). The CDR3 loop reads CASSLASGYGPNVLTF. Written as DNA, the CDR3 is TGCGCCAGCAGCTTGGCATCAGGGTATGGGCCCAACGTCCTGACTTTC.